This T cell receptor (beta chain) appears in the sequencing data of a study of control samples from healthy donors and cancer patients. Assay: immunoSEQ multiplex PCR; the TCRdb copy retains only in-frame clones and omits some. The sample contains around 93,000 clones, roughly 92% of which appear only once. Looked up from germline, CDR1 is SNHLY and CDR2 is FYNNEI. V was clipped by 6 bases and J by 3 bases; unmatched bases: 2. The CDR3 has 13 amino acids. Sequencing was done on a sample of blood. The chain links TRBV2 to TRBJ1-5, with 7 bases matching TRBD1. This clonotype originated in a human donor in good health. The donor label of this sample is uncertain. CDR3 loop: CASRGQPNQPQHF. For the CDR3, the DNA is TGTGCCAGCAGGGGACAGCCCAATCAGCCCCAGCATTTT.